The following is a T cell receptor beta chain sequence with its context. Its antigen remains unknown. Germline V lookup: CDR1 SEHNR, CDR2 FQNEAQ (reference sequence). The junction had 13 bases not matched to a gene; V was cut back by 0 bases and J by 8 bases. This CDR3 contains 18 residues. The sample comes from a study of T cell repertoires and Cas9 in healthy adults. Study overall: SpCas9-reactive CD4 and CD8 T cells were characterized for potency, cytotoxicity and lineage.

General observations from the study: SpCas9-reactive regulatory T cells reportedly mitigated SpCas9-reactive effector T cells in vitro.

Repertoires were generated with immunoSEQ multiplex PCR, while TCRdb's copy carries only in-frame clones and drops some. Here the sample spans approximately 14,000 clones, roughly 89% being singletons. What was sequenced was Tregs (CD4+, CD25+, CD127-, CD137-, CD154-) from PBMCs; culture status not recorded. The sequence came from a human donor in good health. This chain connects TRBV7-9 to TRBJ2-1; 10 nucleotides match TRBD2. The chain's CDR3 is CASSLAVASGGRRDEQFF. The CDR3 region has the DNA TGTGCCAGCAGCTTAGCCGTGGCTAGCGGGGGACGACGGGATGAGCAGTTCTTC.